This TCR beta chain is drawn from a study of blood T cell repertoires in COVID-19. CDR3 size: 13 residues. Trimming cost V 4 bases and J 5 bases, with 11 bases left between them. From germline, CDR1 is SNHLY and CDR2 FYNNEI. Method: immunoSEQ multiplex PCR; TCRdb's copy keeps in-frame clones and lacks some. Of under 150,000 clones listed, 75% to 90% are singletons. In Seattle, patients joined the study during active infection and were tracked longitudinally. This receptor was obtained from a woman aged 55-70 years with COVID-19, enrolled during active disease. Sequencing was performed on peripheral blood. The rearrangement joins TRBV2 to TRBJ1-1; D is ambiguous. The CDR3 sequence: CASSGNRGTEAFF. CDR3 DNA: TGTGCCAGCAGTGGTAACCGAGGGACTGAAGCTTTCTTT.